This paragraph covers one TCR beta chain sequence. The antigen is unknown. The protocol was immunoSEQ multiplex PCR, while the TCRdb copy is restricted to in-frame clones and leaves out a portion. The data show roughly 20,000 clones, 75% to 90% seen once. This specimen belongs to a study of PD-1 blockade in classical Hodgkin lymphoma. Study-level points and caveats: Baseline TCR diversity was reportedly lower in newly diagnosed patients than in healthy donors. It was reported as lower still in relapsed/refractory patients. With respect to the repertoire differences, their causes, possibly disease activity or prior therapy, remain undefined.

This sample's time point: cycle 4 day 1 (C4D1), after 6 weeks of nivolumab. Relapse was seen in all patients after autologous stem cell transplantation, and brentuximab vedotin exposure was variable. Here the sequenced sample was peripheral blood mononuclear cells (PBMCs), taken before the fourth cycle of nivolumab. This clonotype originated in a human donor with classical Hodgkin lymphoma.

Here the CDR3 DNA reads TGCAGCGTTGAAAGACTTTTAGCCAAAAACATTCAGTACTTC. Amino acid sequence: CSVERLLAKNIQYF. The V and J genes are TRBV29-1 and TRBJ2-4; D call uncertain. Trimming pared 2 bases from V and 0 bases from J, leaving 8 bases between. Germline loops: CDR1 SQVTM, CDR2 ANQGSEA. There are 14 residues in the CDR3.